One T cell receptor (beta chain) is described in this entry. Per the original methods: Counts of nucleated cells, estimated from reference gene primer amplification, were obtained. Profiled with immunoSEQ multiplex PCR; TCRdb holds only in-frame clones, not every one. D and trimming were read from the DNA, whereas the V and J calls and clone size are those reported in that table. The data contain about 150,000 clones, 65% to 85% of them seen just once; the ten biggest clones take up about 8.7%. This record belongs to a study of blood T cell repertoires in COVID-19. Study details: The origin of the acute and convalescent COVID-19 samples was the United States, Italy and Spain. PBMCs, B-cell-depleted T cells, or T cells provided the cDNA or gDNA that made up the material.

Germline CDR1 LGHNA, CDR2 YNFKEQ. Trimming pared 0 bases from V and 3 bases from J, leaving 15 bases between. The CDR3 is 16 residues long. This receptor was taken from a man aged 45-65 years with active or convalescent COVID-19. Source material: peripheral blood. The chain recombines TRBV4-2 with TRBJ2-7; D perhaps matches TRBD2 (5 bases). The CDR3 protein is CASSQDKAESLYEQYF. In DNA form, the CDR3 reads TGTGCCAGCAGCCAAGATAAAGCGGAGAGCCTCTACGAGCAGTACTTC.